The T cell receptor (beta chain) under discussion was sequenced for a study of blood T cell repertoires in COVID-19. Sequencing used immunoSEQ multiplex PCR; TCRdb keeps in-frame clones, though not all of them. The table includes 250,000 or so clones, 85% to 90% detected once. The J segment lost 4 bases and the V segment lost 3 bases, leaving 8 bases of the junction unmatched. Per the germline V gene, CDR1 is KGHDR and CDR2 is SFDVKD. This CDR3 has 19 residues. Sequencing was done on a sample of peripheral blood. This receptor was obtained from a middle-aged woman who had recovered from COVID-19. This chain connects TRBV24-1 to TRBJ2-1; TRBD2 matches 16 bases. The CDR3 here is CATSDAPGLAGGHYNEQFF. The CDR3 DNA follows: TGTGCCACCAGTGATGCCCCGGGACTAGCGGGGGGGCATTACAATGAGCAGTTCTTC.